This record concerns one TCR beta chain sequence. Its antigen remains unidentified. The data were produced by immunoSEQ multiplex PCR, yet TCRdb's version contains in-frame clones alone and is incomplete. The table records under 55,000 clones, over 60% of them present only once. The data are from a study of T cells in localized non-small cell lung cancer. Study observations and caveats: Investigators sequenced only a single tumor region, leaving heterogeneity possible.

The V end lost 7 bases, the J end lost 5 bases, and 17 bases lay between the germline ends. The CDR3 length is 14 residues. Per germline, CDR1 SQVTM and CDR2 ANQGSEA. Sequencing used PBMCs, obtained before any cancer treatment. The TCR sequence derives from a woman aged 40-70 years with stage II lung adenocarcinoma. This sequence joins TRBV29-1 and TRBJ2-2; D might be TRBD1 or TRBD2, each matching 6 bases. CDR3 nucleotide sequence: TGCAGCGCAACACAGGGAGGTGGGACCGGGGAGCTGTTTTTT. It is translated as CSATQGGGTGELFF.